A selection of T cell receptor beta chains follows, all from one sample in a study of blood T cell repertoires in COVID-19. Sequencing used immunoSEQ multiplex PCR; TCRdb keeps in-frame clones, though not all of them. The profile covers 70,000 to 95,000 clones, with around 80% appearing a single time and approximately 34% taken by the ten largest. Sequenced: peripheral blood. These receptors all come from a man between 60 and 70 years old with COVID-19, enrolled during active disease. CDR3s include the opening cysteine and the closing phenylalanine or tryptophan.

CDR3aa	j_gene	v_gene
CARIHRDSSGANVLTF	TRBJ2-6	TRBV7-2
CASRTPQGWNTEAFF	TRBJ1-1	TRBV6-5
CASSRASAYEQYF	TRBJ2-7	TRBV21-1
CASSLSPNTEAFF	TRBJ1-1	TRBV5-4
CATSRGPGGADETQYF	TRBJ2-5	TRBV15
CASSPGLGDTGELFF	TRBJ2-2	TRBV11-3
CASRLSSSYNEQFF	TRBJ2-1	TRBV5-4
CASSRARGQNYGYTF	TRBJ1-2	TRBV18
CASLFRQTLSYEQYF	TRBJ2-7	TRBV6-4
CASSGWTGGMRSEAFF	TRBJ1-1	TRBV6-1
CASRIRGQENTEAFF	TRBJ1-1	TRBV3-1/TRBV3-2
CASSPSGLAGVTDTQYF	TRBJ2-3	TRBV7-2
CASSQTSGGTDTQYF	TRBJ2-3	TRBV5-1
CSVASSSNGNEQFF	TRBJ2-1	TRBV29-1
CASSLRGRGTEAFF	TRBJ1-1	TRBV7-8
CASSLSRTGPGNTIYF	TRBJ1-3	TRBV27
CASSSQGAEKLFF	TRBJ1-4	TRBV7-9
CASSTTSGIYEQYF	TRBJ2-7	TRBV6-5
CASWGWASGKFTSYEQYF	TRBJ2-7	TRBV5-6
CASSVFRTGEYQETQYF	TRBJ2-5	TRBV6-1
CASRGGVNTEAFF	TRBJ1-1	TRBV6-5
CASRGTEQETQYF	TRBJ2-5	TRBV2
CASRRAENTGELFF	TRBJ2-2	TRBV5-1
CASSSPSRYEQYF	TRBJ2-7	TRBV12-3/TRBV12-4
CASSRNRGRTYGYTF	TRBJ1-2	TRBV11-2
CASSYDRGDTGELFF	TRBJ2-2	TRBV7-9
CASSREGNTEAFF	TRBJ1-1	TRBV7-3
CASRSPGALGNTIYF	TRBJ1-3	TRBV28
CASSSGTTTSYEQYF	TRBJ2-7	TRBV6-5
CASSQERLAQETQYF	TRBJ2-5	TRBV3-1/TRBV3-2
CSVASDRGPDGYTF	TRBJ1-2	TRBV29-1
CSASDSYEQYF	TRBJ2-7	TRBV20-1
CASSRTVALGNTIYF	TRBJ1-3	TRBV7-8
CASSPSVGGSQPQHF	TRBJ1-5	TRBV18
CASSLAEGSSNQPQHF	TRBJ1-5	TRBV7-2
CASSDMGSSYNEQFF	TRBJ2-1	TRBV9
CASSPTGGIYEQYF	TRBJ2-7	TRBV6-5
CASSIQGVGTDTQYF	TRBJ2-3	TRBV21-1
CASSQRSGSVKVGKNIQYF	TRBJ2-4	TRBV14
CASTTSAGGHYEQYF	TRBJ2-7	TRBV27
CATSREKAWTDTQYF	TRBJ2-3	TRBV15
CASSPIGSSYEQYF	TRBJ2-7	TRBV11-2
CAITDKNEQFF	TRBJ2-1	TRBV10-3
CASSSTRYEQYF	TRBJ2-7	TRBV19
CASSSQNQAHNEQFF	TRBJ2-1	TRBV11-1
CASSLDPLSTEAFF	TRBJ1-1	TRBV11-2
CASSQLAGGPYEQYF	TRBJ2-7	TRBV11-1
CASTGREGYNSPLHF	TRBJ1-6	TRBV19
CASSLIGGGALVDSPLHF	TRBJ1-6	TRBV7-2
CASSLAVRNTDTQYF	TRBJ2-3	TRBV7-9
CASSLGTGGSVAYEQYF	TRBJ2-7	TRBV9
CASSSGTGSTEAFF	TRBJ1-1	TRBV5-1
CASSISGSYNEQFF	TRBJ2-1	TRBV7-3
CSARQGRLGNTEAFF	TRBJ1-1	TRBV29-1
CASSLPGGGSGEQYF	TRBJ2-7	TRBV5-4
CATSDRTGTMNTEAFF	TRBJ1-1	TRBV24-1
CAISGTGQGGAFF	TRBJ1-1	TRBV10-3
CASSFRDSIYGYTF	TRBJ1-2	TRBV7-8
CASSPGTIGNTIYF	TRBJ1-3	TRBV6-5